This TCR beta chain derives from a study of blood T cell repertoires in COVID-19. V lost 0 bases, J lost 6 bases, and 10 bases lay in between. Germline V gene lookup returns CDR1 SNHLY and CDR2 FYNNEI. The length of the CDR3 is 14 residues. The repertoire was sequenced with immunoSEQ multiplex PCR; TCRdb's copy has only in-frame clones and lacks some. This table has 150,000 or so clones, around nine tenths appearing once. Sequencing used peripheral blood. This chain joins TRBV2 and TRBJ2-3; D not resolved. The sequence came from a woman aged 60 to 75 with acute or convalescent COVID-19. CDR3 protein: CASSEATPRDTQYF. For the CDR3, the DNA is TGTGCCAGCAGTGAAGCGACCCCCAGGGATACGCAGTATTTT. Based on the CDR3 plus reference TRBV2 and TRBJ2-3, the full variable domain is EPEVTQTPSHQVTQMGQEVILRCVPISNHLYFYWYRQILGQKVEFLVSFYNNEISEKSEIFDDQFSVERPDGSNFTLKIRSTKLEDSAMYFCASSEATPRDTQYFGPGTRLTVL.